This T cell receptor beta chain is from a study of early T cells in non-severe SARS-CoV-2 infection. V was trimmed by 4 bases and J by 0 bases, leaving 6 bases between them. CDR3 length equals 13 residues. Germline V gives CDR1 WNHNN, CDR2 SYGVQD (reference sequence). Concerning this clonotype: A much larger clonotype is one base distant, so this may be a read error.

Unique molecular identifiers (one per individual cDNA molecule) were attached. MiXCR was run by TCRdb on the 5' RACE reads, yielding one entry per CDR3 protein. The sample gives 65,000 to 80,000 distinct CDR3 sequences, approximately 11% of which show up once; approximately 4.5% is in the top ten. The receptor's source is an adult who was a healthcare worker with PCR-confirmed SARS-CoV-2 infection or an uninfected control (not recorded which). The sample comprised whole blood. The genes are TRBV10-1 and TRBJ1-2; D remains ambiguous. CDR3 amino acids: CASSVSANYGYTF. As DNA, the CDR3 is TGCGCCAGCAGTGTGAGCGCTAACTATGGCTACACCTTC.